The present T cell receptor beta chain was sequenced within a study of blood T cell repertoires in COVID-19. Method: immunoSEQ multiplex PCR; TCRdb's copy keeps in-frame clones and lacks some. The sample holds over 85,000 clones, 85% seen once. Looked up from germline, CDR1 is SGDLS and CDR2 is YYNGEE. CDR3 length: 17 residues. Trimming removed 3 bases from V and 0 bases from J; junction bases left unmatched: 6. This sequence joins TRBV9 and TRBJ2-7, with 13 bases lining up with TRBD2. Sequencing used peripheral blood. This TCR came from a man older than 75 with acute or convalescent COVID-19. CDR3 coding DNA: TGTGCCAGCAGCGCCCCCGGGACTAGCGGGACCTCCTACGAGCAGTACTTC. Translated, it gives CASSAPGTSGTSYEQYF.